This T cell receptor beta chain was obtained from a study of Ad26.COV2.S vaccination and SARS-CoV-2 variants. Overall study results and limits: Possibly, TCR breadth and depth analyses underestimated total T cell responses.

The sample's treatment: around 19 received Ad26.COV2.S at low or high dose, single or two shots; 5 received placebo; per-sample allocation not given. Day 63 after the first vaccine or placebo injection was the time point for sampling. CDR3 length: 16 amino acids. Germline V lookup: CDR1 SGHVS, CDR2 FNYEAQ. Trimming removed 3 bases from V and 5 bases from J, with 16 bases in between. TCRdb's table, derived via immunoSEQ multiplex PCR, lists solely in-frame clones and lacks some. This table has about 500,000 clones, about 88% appearing once. With regard to this clone: Antigen specificity is unknown.

The material sequenced was peripheral blood, taken in a trial of Ad26.COV2.S vaccine versus placebo. This clonotype was obtained from a person between 18 and 60 years old who received the Ad26.COV2.S COVID-19 vaccine or a placebo. The chain has TRBV7-6 and TRBJ1-4; D gene ambiguous. For the CDR3, the DNA is TGTGCCAGCAGCTTGGGAGGTTTCTTTCCAAATGAAAAACTGTTTTTT. It yields the protein CASSLGGFFPNEKLFF.